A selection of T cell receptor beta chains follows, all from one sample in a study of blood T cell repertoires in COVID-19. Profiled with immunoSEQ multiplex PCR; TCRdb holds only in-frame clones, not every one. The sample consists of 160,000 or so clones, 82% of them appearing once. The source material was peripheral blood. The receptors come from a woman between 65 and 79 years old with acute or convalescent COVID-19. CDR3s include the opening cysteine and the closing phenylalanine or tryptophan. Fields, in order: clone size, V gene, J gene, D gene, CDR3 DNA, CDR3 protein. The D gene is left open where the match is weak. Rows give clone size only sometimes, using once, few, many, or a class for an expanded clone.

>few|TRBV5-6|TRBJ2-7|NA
TGTGCCAGCAGCTACGGACAGTCCTACGAGCAGTACTTC
CASSYGQSYEQYF
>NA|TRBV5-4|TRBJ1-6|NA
TGTGCCAGCAGCTTTTTGCAGGGAGGTGATTCACCCCTCCACTTT
CASSFLQGGDSPLHF
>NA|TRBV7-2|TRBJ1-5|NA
TGTGCCAGCAGCATTAGTTCGGGGGGGGTCAATCAGCCCCAGCATTTT
CASSISSGGVNQPQHF
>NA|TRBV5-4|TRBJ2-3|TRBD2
TGTGCCAGCCAACGGGGGGCGGGGGGAACTAGCACAGATACGCAGTATTTT
CASQRGAGGTSTDTQYF
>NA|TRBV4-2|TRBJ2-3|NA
TGTGCCAGCAGCCAAGAGATCAGGGGGGGCACAGATACGCAGTATTTT
CASSQEIRGGTDTQYF
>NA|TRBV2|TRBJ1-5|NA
TGTGCCAGCAGTGAATATCGGGGGTCGGGCAATCAGCCCCAGCATTTT
CASSEYRGSGNQPQHF
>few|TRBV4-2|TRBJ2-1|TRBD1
TGTGCCAGCAGCCAAGGACAGGGGACTCGTGAGCAGTTCTTC
CASSQGQGTREQFF
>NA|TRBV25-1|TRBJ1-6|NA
TGTGCCAGCAGTGTGACCGGGACACTCAATTCACCCCTCCACTTT
CASSVTGTLNSPLHF
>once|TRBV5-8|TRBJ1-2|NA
TGTGCCAGCAGCTTACTAGGGGGCTACACCTTC
CASSLLGGYTF
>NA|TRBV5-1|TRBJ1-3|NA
TGCGCCAGCAGCTTAACAGCCACCTCTGGAAACACCATATATTTT
CASSLTATSGNTIYF
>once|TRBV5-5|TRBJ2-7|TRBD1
TGTGCCAGCAGCCAAGGACAGGGAGTGTCCTACGAGCAGTACTTC
CASSQGQGVSYEQYF
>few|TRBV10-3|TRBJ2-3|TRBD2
TGTGCCATCAGTGAGGGTAGCGGGAGCACAGATACGCAGTATTTT
CAISEGSGSTDTQYF
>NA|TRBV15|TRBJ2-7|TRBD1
TGTGCCACCAGCTATCGGACAGGGTCCTACGAGCAGTACTTC
CATSYRTGSYEQYF
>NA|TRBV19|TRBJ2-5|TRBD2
TGTGCCAGTAGTATCCTACTAGCGGGGGGGCCGTTTGAAGAGACCCAGTACTTC
CASSILLAGGPFEETQYF
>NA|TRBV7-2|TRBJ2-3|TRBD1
TGTGCCAGCAGCCCCGGACGGACCAGAGAGGGGGCGGATACGCAGTATTTT
CASSPGRTREGADTQYF
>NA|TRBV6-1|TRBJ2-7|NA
TGTGCCAGCAGTGAACAGGTATCGAGTGCCCACGAGCAGTACTTC
CASSEQVSSAHEQYF
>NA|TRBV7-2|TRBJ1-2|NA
TGTGCCAGCAGGTCCTCGGGAAGGTACTATGGCTACACCTTC
CASRSSGRYYGYTF
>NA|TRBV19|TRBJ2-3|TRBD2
TGTGCCACCAGGACTAGCGGGAGGCTCGGCACAGATACGCAGTATTTT
CATRTSGRLGTDTQYF
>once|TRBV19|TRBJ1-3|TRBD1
TGTGCCAGTAGTACCGACAGGGGTGGAAACACCATATATTTT
CASSTDRGGNTIYF
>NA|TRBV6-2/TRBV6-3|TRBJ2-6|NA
TGTGCCAGCAGTTACCTCCGCGCTGGGGCCAACGTCCTGACTTTC
CASSYLRAGANVLTF
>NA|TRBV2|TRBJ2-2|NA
TGTGCCAGCAGGGGACAGAACACCGGGGAGCTGTTTTTT
CASRGQNTGELFF
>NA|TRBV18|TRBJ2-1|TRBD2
TGTGCCAGCTCACCACTGTCTAGCGGATCCTACAATGAGCAGTTCTTC
CASSPLSSGSYNEQFF
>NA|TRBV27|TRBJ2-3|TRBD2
TGTGCCAGCAGTTTATCAACTAGCGGGAGGGGGAGTACGCAGTATTTT
CASSLSTSGRGSTQYF
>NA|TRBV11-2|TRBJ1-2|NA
TGTGCCAGCAGCGCCCGCCCCTTAGACTATGGCTACACCTTC
CASSARPLDYGYTF
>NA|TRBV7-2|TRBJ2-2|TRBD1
TGTGCCAGCAGCTGGGACAGTGCGAACACCGGGGAGCTGTTTTTT
CASSWDSANTGELFF
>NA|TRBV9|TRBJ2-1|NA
TGTGCCAGCAGCGTAGGAGGGAGTGAGCAGTTCTTC
CASSVGGSEQFF
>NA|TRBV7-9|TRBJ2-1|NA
TGTGCCAGCAGCATACGGGACTTACTTCCCTACAATGAGCAGTTCTTC
CASSIRDLLPYNEQFF
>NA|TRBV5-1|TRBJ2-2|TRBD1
TGCGCCAGCAGGACTGGGAAGGGACAGGGCACCGGGGAGCTGTTTTTT
CASRTGKGQGTGELFF
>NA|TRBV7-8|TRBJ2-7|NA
TGTGCCAGCAGCTTATTTAAGCGGAGCTCCTACGAGCAGTACTTC
CASSLFKRSSYEQYF
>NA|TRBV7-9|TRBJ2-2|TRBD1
TGTGCCAGCAGCTCCAGGGACAGGGGGACCGGGGAGCTGTTTTTT
CASSSRDRGTGELFF
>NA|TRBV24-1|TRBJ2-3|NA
TGTGCCACCTCTGGGGCAGGGTTGCCAGATACGCAGTATTTT
CATSGAGLPDTQYF
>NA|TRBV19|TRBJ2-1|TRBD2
TGTGCCAGTAGTCCCCCAAGACTAGCGGGATTGCACAATGAGCAGTTCTTC
CASSPPRLAGLHNEQFF
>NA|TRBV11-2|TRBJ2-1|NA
TGTGCCAGCAGCTTCGGGGCAGGGGTCTACAATGAGCAGTTCTTC
CASSFGAGVYNEQFF
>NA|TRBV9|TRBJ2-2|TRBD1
TGTGCCAGCAGCGCAGGGGGAATCACCGGGGAGCTGTTTTTT
CASSAGGITGELFF
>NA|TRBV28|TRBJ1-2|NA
TGTGCCAGCAGTTTGAGGGAGGGCGGCTACACCTTC
CASSLREGGYTF
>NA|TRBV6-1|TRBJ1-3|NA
TGTGCCAGCAGTGAGAGGCGCTCTGGAAACACCATATATTTT
CASSERRSGNTIYF
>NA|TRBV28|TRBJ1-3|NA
TGTGCCAGCAGTTTGGGCCGAGGAAACACCATATATTTT
CASSLGRGNTIYF